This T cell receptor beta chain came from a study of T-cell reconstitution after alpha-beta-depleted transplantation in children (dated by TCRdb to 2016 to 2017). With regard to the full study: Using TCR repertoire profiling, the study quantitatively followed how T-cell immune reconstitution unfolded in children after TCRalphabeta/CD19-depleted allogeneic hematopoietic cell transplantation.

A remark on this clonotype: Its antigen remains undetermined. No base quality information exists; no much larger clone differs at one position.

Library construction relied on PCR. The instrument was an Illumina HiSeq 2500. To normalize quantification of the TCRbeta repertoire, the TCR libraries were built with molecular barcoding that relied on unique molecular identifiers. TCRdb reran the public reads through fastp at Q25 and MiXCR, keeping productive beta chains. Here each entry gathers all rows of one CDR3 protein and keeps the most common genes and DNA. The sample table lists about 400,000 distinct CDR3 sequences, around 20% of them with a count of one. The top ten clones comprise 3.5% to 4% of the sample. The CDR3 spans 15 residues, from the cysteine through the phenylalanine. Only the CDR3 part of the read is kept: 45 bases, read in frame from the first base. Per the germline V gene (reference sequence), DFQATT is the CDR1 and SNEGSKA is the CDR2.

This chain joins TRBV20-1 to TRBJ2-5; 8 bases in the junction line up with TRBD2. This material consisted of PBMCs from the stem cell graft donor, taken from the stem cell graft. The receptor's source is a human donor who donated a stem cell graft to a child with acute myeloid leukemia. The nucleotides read TGCAGAGACCAAATAATAGCGGGACCCCAAGAGACCCAGTACTTC. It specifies CRDQIIAGPQETQYF.